Sequencing of this T cell receptor beta chain was carried out in a study of blood T cells in healthy people across ages. Broader study findings: Naive CD4+ cell counts and diversity both ran higher in long-lived than in aged donors. Diversity estimates drawn from one million T cells were deemed underestimates.

Using a J-beta primer mix together with a sample-barcoded 5' primer, a second PCR was run for about 6 to 12 cycles. TCRdb re-analysed the 5' RACE reads in MiXCR, keeping a single row per CDR3 protein. The sample includes some 1.5 million distinct CDR3 sequences, roughly 30% seen only once; the top ten take more than 6%. On this clonotype itself: Its specificity is unknown.

Donors were healthy Caucasian individuals from Russia aged roughly 6 to 95. No fewer than 6.5 million PBMCs went into each sample. This CDR3 spans 15 amino acids. Trimming cost V 6 bases and J 2 bases, with 14 bases left between them. Looked up from germline, CDR1 is MNHNS and CDR2 is SASEGT. The chain is built from TRBV6-1 and TRBJ2-1; D is possibly TRBD1 (6 bases). The clonotype was recovered from a woman aged 25 to 39 in good health. Sample: blood. CDR3 residues: CASRVGAGAYNEQFF. The CDR3 DNA is TGTGCCAGCAGAGTCGGGGCAGGGGCCTACAATGAGCAGTTCTTC.